What follows describes a single T cell receptor beta chain. Its antigen specificity is not known. The read terminates 3 residues ahead of where the CDR3 ends, so the germline J gene completes it. Standard criteria, namely reduction of serum IgG, IgA and/or IgM below the normal range together with specific antibody deficiency, were applied for the diagnosis of CVID. A total of 45 or so subjects (roughly 15 female and around 29 male; age range roughly 9 to 70 years, mean age roughly 40) were included in the CVID group. Predominantly Caucasian heritage was noted among both the CVID patients and the healthy controls. At the time of study participation, every CVID subject had been on replacement immunoglobulin therapy for one year or longer. When blood was collected, none of the CVID subjects were ill or on immunomodulatory or immunosuppressive medication. Heparinized peripheral whole blood samples of about 4.5 to 8.5 ml were obtained from each donor. Genomic DNA from adults with common variable immune deficiency (CVID) and from healthy adult controls was used for sequencing of TCRbeta CDR3 repertoires. Diluted blood was density-centrifuged over Hypaque 1077 or Ficoll-Paque to isolate peripheral blood mononuclear cells. Genomic DNA was extracted from unsorted mononuclear cells by Qiagen column purification or by a centrifugation-based method.

For sequencing input, CVID and control samples contributed equivalent amounts of genomic DNA. For every sample, a 60 bp segment covering the rearranged TCRbeta CDR3 region was amplified and then sequenced. The immunoSEQ assay, a bias-corrected multiplex PCR combined with high-throughput sequencing, was used for TCRbeta amplification. In the authors' own workflow: Every unique nucleotide sequence counted as a clone and was annotated with V, D and J genes, copy number and frequency. Sequences were labeled productive if in frame, and non-productive if out of frame or containing stop codons. As previously described, clonality was calculated on the basis of Shannon's entropy. The predicted amino acid sequences of productive clones were used to derive the mean CDR3 Kyte-Doolittle hydropathy. The R hclust function was used to hierarchically cluster scaled V gene usage with Manhattan distance and complete linkage. Sharing of clones by CDR3 amino acid sequence was evaluated through resampling of 12 repertoires per group over 100 rounds. The repertoires were searched for 55 to 75 published EBV-specific TCRbeta sequences and some 240 published CMV-specific TCRbeta sequences. Analysis left out a couple of CVID samples that produced under 10,000 sequences, so 35 to 50 CVID repertoires remained. Entries here come from immuneACCESS through TCRdb and include only in-frame sequences with V and J called. Some clones fail to appear in such tables; in the studies checked, an unresolved V gene covers under half of the shortfall, and the cause of the remainder is unknown. The V and J calls and clone size come from that table; D and trimming were worked out from the DNA. The sample records about 23,000 clones, none occurring a single time. Roughly 9.6% of the sample belongs to the ten largest clones.

The entry originates in a study of T cell clonality in common variable immunodeficiency (dated by TCRdb to about 2015). Broader findings and caveats from the paper: It was noted by the authors that sequencing of the repertoires of T cell subpopulations would be needed to clarify the cause of the increased clonality in CVID. Patient heterogeneity within the CVID cohort put limits on correlating repertoire features with clinical complications. CVID subjects shared fewer TCRbeta clones with each other than healthy controls did (p < 0.0001). Compared with healthy controls, CVID subjects showed increased TCRbeta clonality (t-test p = 0.018), a feature most characteristic of about a third of subjects. Although equal DNA input was used, an average of about 81,820 unique sequences per sample was obtained for controls, compared with approximately 30,000 for CVID samples. Reportedly, TCRbeta sequences from CVID had fewer deletions and N-nucleotide insertions, and highly modified clones with 13 or more V deletions were absent from CVID.

The CDR3 spans 15 residues, from the cysteine through the phenylalanine. Sequencing covers 36 bases of the CDR3, shown here with the frame starting at base 1. V is cut by 4 bases and J by 4 bases, and the space between the germline ends is 17 bases. Taken from the germline V gene (reference sequence), the CDR1 and CDR2 loops are DFQATT and SNEGSKA. The V and J segments used are TRBV20-1 and TRBJ1-5, with a weak D call of TRBD1 (6 bases match). The specimen sequenced was peripheral blood mononuclear cells. This TCR derives from a human donor with common variable immunodeficiency. The part of the CDR3 DNA that was read is TGCAGTGCTAAAGCATCTCTGGGGGCAAATCAGCCC. Translation gives CSAKASLGANQP. The full CDR3 protein is CSAKASLGANQPQHF.